This T cell receptor (beta chain) was obtained from a study of identical twins. TCRdb itself ran the 5' RACE reads through MiXCR, one entry per CDR3 protein. The sample holds about 690,000 distinct CDR3 sequences, 20% to 25% seen once. Germline V gene data show CDR1 as MNHGY and CDR2 as SVAAGI. The trim removed 5 bases at V and 2 bases at J, leaving 26 bases unmatched. The length of the CDR3 is 23 residues. Separately, the same data were catalogued under a study of T cells expressing NK-cell markers. That investigation notes: Repertoire data for TCR beta were derived from sorted T cells (CD3+CD56+NKG2C+, CD3+CD56+NKG2C- and CD3+CD56-NKG2C+).

The TCR was taken from a woman between 18 and 29 years old in good health. Input material: PBMCs. The chain is built from TRBV6-9 and TRBJ2-2; 10 positions match TRBD2. In DNA, the CDR3 is TGTGCCAGCAGTCATCAACCTACAGGGTGGCTAGCGGGAGATCCGGGAAACACCGGGGAGCTGTTTTTT. This sequence encodes CASSHQPTGWLAGDPGNTGELFF.